This entry lists 22 T cell receptor beta chains sequenced from one sample in a study of T cells after yellow fever vaccination. MiXCR was run by TCRdb on the 5' RACE reads, yielding one entry per CDR3 protein. The sample yields hundreds of thousands of distinct CDR3 sequences, 8.5% to 10% seen once. Sequencing was performed on PBMCs, taken on the day of the first yellow fever vaccination. Receptor source: a man in his late teens or twenties who received the YFV17D yellow fever vaccine.

This clonotype turned up a few times. The final CDR3 position lacks the conserved phenylalanine or tryptophan, pointing to a likely read error. The chain employs TRBV28 and TRBJ1-1; TRBD1 matches 7 bases. Germline CDR1 is MDHEN and CDR2 is SYDVKM. The CDR3 contains 13 residues. The CDR3: CAFKGQQNTEAFC. As DNA, the CDR3 is TGTGCTTTTAAGGGACAGCAGAACACTGAAGCTTTCTGT.

This rearrangement joins TRBV20-1 to TRBJ2-7, with D hard to call. V lost 0 bases to trimming and J lost 1 base, with 10 bases between them. This CDR3 has 14 residues. Germline V gene lookup returns CDR1 DFQATT and CDR2 SNEGSKA (reference sequence). As DNA, the CDR3 is TGCAGTGCTAGAGATCCGGCGCATTCCTACGAGCAGTACTTC. This translates into CSARDPAHSYEQYF.

The V gene is TRBV20-1, the J gene TRBJ1-3; D is ambiguous. Trimming pared 7 bases from V and 1 base from J, leaving 8 bases between. Germline values: CDR1 DFQATT, CDR2 SNEGSKA (reference sequence). This CDR3 has 12 amino acids. The CDR3 sequence is CSGAGSGNTIYF. CDR3 in DNA: TGCAGTGGGGCCGGATCTGGAAACACCATATATTTT.

This sequence joins TRBV27 and TRBJ1-2, with 7 nucleotides matching TRBD1. The CDR3 length is 14 residues. After removal of 7 bases from V and 0 bases from J, the junction contained 5 bases not matched to a gene. Germline V gives CDR1 MNHEY, CDR2 SMNVEV (reference sequence). In DNA, the CDR3 is TGTGCCAGCACCCGACAGGGATCTAACTATGGCTACACCTTC. Residues: CASTRQGSNYGYTF.

This clonotype was observed many times. The V and J genes are TRBV4-2 and TRBJ1-1; D possibly corresponds to TRBD1 (6 bases). Trimming stripped 0 bases from V and 1 base from J, with 12 bases between. This CDR3 contains 16 residues. Per germline, CDR1 LGHNA and CDR2 YNFKEQ. The CDR3 nucleotides read TGTGCCAGCAGCCAAGAGACGGGGGCCCCGAACACTGAAGCTTTCTTT. Protein: CASSQETGAPNTEAFF.

As DNA, the CDR3 is TGCGCCAGCAGCTCAGGCCGTACAGGGGCGGCTAGCTATGGCTACACCTTC. It is translated as CASSSGRTGAASYGYTF. V is TRBV5-1 and J is TRBJ1-2; 7 bases are a match to TRBD1. The CDR3 runs to 17 residues. With V trimmed by 3 bases and J by 4 bases, 15 bases remained unmatched. Germline V gives CDR1 SGHRS, CDR2 YFSETQ.

This clonotype turned up a few times. The genes are TRBV6-5 and TRBJ2-2, with a weak D call TRBD1 (5 bases). CDR3 length: 13 residues. Trimming pared 2 bases from V and 9 bases from J, leaving 10 bases between. Per germline, CDR1 MNHEY and CDR2 SVGAGI. In DNA, the CDR3 is TGTGCCAGCAGTTACCAGGGTTCCCGGGAGCTGTTTTTT. This translates into CASSYQGSRELFF.

There are a few counts of this clonotype. The V gene is TRBV18, the J gene TRBJ2-1; no firm D call. V dropped 6 bases and J dropped 6 bases, with 9 bases sitting between them. The CDR3 loop spans 12 amino acids. Germline-derived CDR1 and CDR2 are KGHSH and LQKENI. CDR3 amino acids: CASSPTGNEQFF. The CDR3 nucleotides are TGTGCCAGCTCTCCGACTGGCAATGAGCAGTTCTTC.

In this sample, this clonotype turned up many times. The chain joins TRBV5-6 to TRBJ1-6, with D possibly being TRBD1 (5 bases). The CDR3 consists of 15 residues. Germline V gene lookup returns CDR1 SGHDT and CDR2 YYEEEE. V was pared by 0 bases and J by 9 bases, with 13 bases between. For the CDR3, the DNA is TGTGCCAGCAGCTTGGCTGCAGGGTTGGTTTCACCCCTCCACTTT. This translates into CASSLAAGLVSPLHF.

The chain couples TRBV6-1 to TRBJ2-1; tentative D call: TRBD2 (7 bases). Germline V CDR1 and CDR2: MNHNS, SASEGT. This CDR3 contains 17 residues. Deletions cut 3 bases from V and 0 bases from J, with 15 bases between. CDR3 region: CASSEWGGLISYNEQFF. The CDR3, as DNA: TGTGCCAGCAGTGAGTGGGGGGGGCTGATCTCCTACAATGAGCAGTTCTTC.

This chain connects TRBV7-2 to TRBJ2-7, with D tentatively TRBD2 (6 bases). Germline-derived CDR1 and CDR2 are SGHTA and FQGNSA. With 6 bases removed from V and 6 bases from J, the gap between germline ends came to 15 bases. This CDR3 spans 13 amino acids. CDR3 sequence reads: CASSSTAGIEQYF. The CDR3 bases are TGTGCCAGCAGTTCAACGGCGGGGATCGAGCAGTACTTC.

The chain carries TRBV4-3 and TRBJ2-1; 11 nucleotides agree with TRBD1. Per germline, CDR1 LGHNA and CDR2 YSLEER. The V segment lost 4 bases and the J segment 7 bases; nucleotides outside the gene matches: 6. The CDR3 has 15 residues. CDR3 sequence (DNA): TGCGCCAGCAGCCGAGGACAGGGGGCTAGGAATGAGCAGTTCTTC. Protein product: CASSRGQGARNEQFF.

This clonotype was counted between two and nine times. The chain uses TRBV5-1 and TRBJ1-6, with D unresolved. Germline-derived CDR1 and CDR2 are SGHRS and YFSETQ. This CDR3 is 13 amino acids long. Between the trimmed V and J ends, which lost 5 bases and 6 bases, there was a span of 9 bases. The CDR3 loop is CASREESNSPLHF. In DNA form, the CDR3 reads TGCGCCAGCAGGGAGGAATCTAATTCACCCCTCCACTTT.

This clonotype showed up many times. The V call is TRBV12-3 or TRBV12-4, the J call TRBJ2-5, with 7 bases identical to TRBD1. The CDR3 runs 12 residues. Trimming at V came to 5 bases and at J to 5 bases, leaving 2 bases not matched to a gene. CDR3 sequence reads: CASSQQGETQYF. CDR3 nucleotide sequence: TGTGCCAGCAGTCAACAGGGGGAGACCCAGTACTTC.

The rearrangement uses TRBV20-1 and TRBJ2-3, with 7 bases that match TRBD2. The length of the CDR3 is 15 residues. Germline V gene data show CDR1 as DFQATT and CDR2 as SNEGSKA (reference sequence). J lost 3 bases, V lost 2 bases, and 8 bases had no gene match. The CDR3 region is CSARWEGSRTDTQYF. Written as DNA, the CDR3 is TGCAGTGCTAGATGGGAGGGGTCGAGAACAGATACGCAGTATTTT.

This clonotype turned up a few times. The chain has TRBV4-3 and TRBJ1-3, with D unresolved. The CDR3 has 15 amino acids. The germline V gene has CDR1 LGHNA and CDR2 YSLEER. Trimming removed 4 bases at V and 0 bases at J, with 10 bases between. The CDR3: CASSPGPYSGNTIYF. Written as DNA, the CDR3 is TGCGCCAGCAGCCCTGGTCCGTACTCTGGAAACACCATATATTTT.

On this clonotype: Because the CDR3 is missing its conserved closing phenylalanine or tryptophan, this is likely a read error. The chain is built from TRBV6-2 or TRBV6-3 and TRBJ2-7; D may correspond to TRBD1 or TRBD2 (5 bases each). CDR3 length: 14 residues. V lost 7 bases, J lost 2 bases, and 15 bases lay in between. Per germline, CDR1 MNHEY and CDR2 SVGEGT. This CDR3 is CASNRGTLAYEQYL. CDR3 in DNA: TGTGCCAGCAACCGGGGCACCTTAGCCTACGAGCAGTACTTA.

A few counts support this clonotype. This chain links TRBV7-9 with TRBJ2-3; D gene ambiguous. The germline V gene encodes CDR1 SEHNR and CDR2 FQNEAQ (reference sequence). The length of the CDR3 is 15 residues. V dropped 3 bases and J dropped 0 bases, with 10 bases sitting between them. DNA for the CDR3: TGTGCCAGCAGCTTGGTAGCACTAAGCACAGATACGCAGTATTTT. Protein sequence: CASSLVALSTDTQYF.

The chain carries TRBV18 and TRBJ2-6; TRBD1 agrees at 10 bases. This CDR3 is 18 amino acids long. With 4 bases clipped from V and 0 bases from J, the junction kept 6 bases outside the gene matches. Germline V CDR1 and CDR2: KGHSH, LQKENI. The chain's CDR3 is CASSQRTGGSSGANVLTF. The CDR3 DNA is TGTGCCAGCTCACAGAGGACAGGGGGAAGCTCTGGGGCCAACGTCCTGACTTTC.

This clonotype was recorded many times. This chain joins TRBV28 and TRBJ2-1, with D unclear. V was shortened by 5 bases and J by 0 bases, with 8 bases between the two germline ends. Germline lookup yields CDR1 MDHEN and CDR2 SYDVKM. There are 14 residues in the CDR3. The CDR3 loop is CASSSYSSYNEQFF. The CDR3 DNA is TGTGCCAGCAGTAGCTATAGCTCCTACAATGAGCAGTTCTTC.

This chain uses TRBV12-5 with TRBJ2-1; possibly TRBD2 for D (6 bases). The germline V gene has CDR1 LGHNT and CDR2 FRNRAP. The CDR3 extends over 16 amino acids. V was pared by 2 bases and J by 0 bases, with 11 bases between. The CDR3, as DNA: TGTGCTAGTGGTTTGAGTGGGGGGAGCTCCTACAATGAGCAGTTCTTC. Protein: CASGLSGGSSYNEQFF.

This chain uses TRBV12-3 or TRBV12-4 with TRBJ2-3; possibly TRBD1 for D (6 bases). This CDR3 spans 15 amino acids. V lost 6 bases, J lost 6 bases, and 19 bases lay in between. The CDR3 nucleotides are TGTGCCAGCAGGGGGGCGGAGGCACCTGGGGATACGCAGTATTTT. Translation: CASRGAEAPGDTQYF.